This is a list of T cell receptor beta chains from one sample in a study of T cell repertoires in ileal Crohn's disease. Data came from immunoSEQ multiplex PCR; TCRdb stores just in-frame clones and leaves some out. This table holds about 8,000 clones, about 95% found once. Source material: ileal tissue. All receptors come from an adult with Crohn's disease. Both conserved end residues are part of each CDR3. The D gene is left open where the match is weak.

j_gene | v_gene | d_gene | CDR3nt | CDR3aa
TRBJ1-4 | TRBV10-2 | TRBD1 | TGCGCCAGCAGTGGGACAGGGGTGCTTGAAAAACTGTTTTTT | CASSGTGVLEKLFF
TRBJ2-1 | TRBV11-3 | NA | TGTGCCAGCAGCTTAGTTCCGGTGTGTGGGCAGTACAATGAGCAGTTCTTC | CASSLVPVCGQYNEQFF
TRBJ2-3 | TRBV5-1 | TRBD2 | TGCGCCAGCAGCTTGAATAGCGGGGGACCCACAGATACGCAGTATTTT | CASSLNSGGPTDTQYF
TRBJ2-1 | TRBV28 | TRBD2 | TGTGCCAGCAGTTCGTTAGCGGGGATTGTTAATGAGCAGTTCTTC | CASSSLAGIVNEQFF
TRBJ2-7 | TRBV30 | TRBD1 | TGTGCCTGGGGGACAGGGGGCCCATACGAGCAGTACTTC | CAWGTGGPYEQYF
TRBJ2-7 | TRBV28 | TRBD1 | TGTGCCAGCACCCCTTTGACAGGGGCCTCCTACGAGCAGTACTTC | CASTPLTGASYEQYF
TRBJ1-1 | TRBV5-1 | NA | TGCGCCAGCAGCTTTACAGGGTCGGAAGCTTTCTTT | CASSFTGSEAFF
TRBJ2-2 | TRBV30 | TRBD1 | TGTGCCTGGAGGAAACAGGGGTCGACCGGGGAGCTGTTTTTT | CAWRKQGSTGELFF
TRBJ2-3 | TRBV6-5 | NA | TGTGCCAGCAGTTCCGGACTCCGGGGCACAGATACGCAGTATTTT | CASSSGLRGTDTQYF
TRBJ2-6 | TRBV5-6 | NA | TGTGCCAGCAGCTTGGGAGGGTCTGGGGCCAACGTCCTGACTTTC | CASSLGGSGANVLTF
TRBJ2-2 | TRBV4-1 | TRBD1 | TGCGCCAGCAGCCAAACAGGGGCGATACCCGGGGAGCTGTTTTTT | CASSQTGAIPGELFF
TRBJ2-3 | TRBV7-2 | TRBD1 | TGTGCCAGCAGCTCGGACAGGTTCCTCGGCACAGATACGCAGTATTTT | CASSSDRFLGTDTQYF
TRBJ1-6 | TRBV5-1 | NA | TGCGCCAGCAGCTTGTCACAGAATGGTTCACCCCTCCACTTT | CASSLSQNGSPLHF